This TCR beta chain was captured by sequencing in a study of OX40 agonist ivuxolimab in advanced cancers. The overall study: At 65% to 90% male, the cohort had a mean age of approximately 64 years, ranging from roughly 20 to 79. Three patients had partial responses: one hepatocellular carcinoma, two cutaneous melanoma.

General study findings and limits: Some patients who did not respond also had low normalized T-cell clonal expansion.

Worth noting for this clone: Its cognate antigen is unknown.

This CDR3 is 15 amino acids long. Trimming removed 0 bases from V and 8 bases from J, with 17 bases in between. Germline V gene lookup returns CDR1 SGHRS and CDR2 YFSETQ. Sequencing used immunoSEQ multiplex PCR; TCRdb keeps in-frame clones, though not all of them. The data hold tens of thousands of clones, with around 90% observed a single time. Blood sampling was done at baseline, cycle 4 day 1, and cycle 7 day 1. The material was CD4+ or CD8+ T cells sorted from blood, obtained in a trial of the OX40 agonist ivuxolimab. The TCR comes from an adult with an advanced solid tumor such as melanoma, head and neck, liver or kidney cancer. The V and J genes are TRBV5-1 and TRBJ1-2; D not certain. The CDR3 is CASSLDLTSSGGYTF. The CDR3 DNA reads TGCGCCAGCAGCTTGGATTTGACCTCCTCAGGAGGCTACACCTTC.